The T cell receptor beta chain under discussion was sequenced for a study of T cell responses to AZD1222 COVID-19 vaccine. The CDR3 has 15 amino acids. Germline V gives CDR1 LGHNA, CDR2 YNFKEQ. The germline V and J ends were trimmed by 1 base and 0 bases, with 6 bases remaining between them. General observations from the study: Spike-specific TCR breadth and depth grew following two AZD1222 doses. None of the repertoires were sampled until the peak T cell response had passed. Distributed over spike, vaccine-associated CD4 TCRs predominated at 160-218 and 743-854. Close to half of spike-specific TCRs reportedly recognize unmutated variant regions.

The table came from immunoSEQ multiplex PCR; TCRdb's copy has only in-frame clones and leaves some out. The data hold about 130,000 clones, with about 90% observed a single time. Notes on this clone: Its specificity is not known.

The sequencing used peripheral blood, collected on day 0 of AZD1222 vaccination. The chain couples TRBV4-2 to TRBJ2-2, with no clear D. The TCR originated in an adult in good health. The CDR3 DNA reads TGTGCCAGCAGCCAAGGGTTATCGAACACCGGGGAGCTGTTTTTT. Its protein is CASSQGLSNTGELFF.